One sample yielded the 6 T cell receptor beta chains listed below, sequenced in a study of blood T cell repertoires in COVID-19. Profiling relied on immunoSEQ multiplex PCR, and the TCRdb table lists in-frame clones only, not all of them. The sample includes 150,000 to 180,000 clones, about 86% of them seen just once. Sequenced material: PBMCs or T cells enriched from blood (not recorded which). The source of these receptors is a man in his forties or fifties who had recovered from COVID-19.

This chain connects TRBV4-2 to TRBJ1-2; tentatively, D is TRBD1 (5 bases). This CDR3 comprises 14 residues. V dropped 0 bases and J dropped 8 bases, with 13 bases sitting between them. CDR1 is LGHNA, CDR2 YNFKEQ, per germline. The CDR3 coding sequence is TGTGCCAGCAGCCAAGACAGGGTCTCTCGAGGCTACACCTTC. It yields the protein CASSQDRVSRGYTF.

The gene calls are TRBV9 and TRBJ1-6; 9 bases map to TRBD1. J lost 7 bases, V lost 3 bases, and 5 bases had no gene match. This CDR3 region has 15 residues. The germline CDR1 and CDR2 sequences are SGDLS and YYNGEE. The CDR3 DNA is TGTGCCAGCAGCGATCGACAGGGGGTAAATTCACCCCTCCACTTT. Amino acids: CASSDRQGVNSPLHF. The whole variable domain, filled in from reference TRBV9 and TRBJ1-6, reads DSGVTQTPKHLITATGQRVTLRCSPRSGDLSVYWYQQSLDQGLQFLIQYYNGEERAKGNILERFSAQQFPDLHSELNLSSLELGDSALYFCASSDRQGVNSPLHFGNGTRLTVT.

Here the CDR3 DNA reads TGTGCCAGCAGCAAGAGGGCTAGCAATCAGCCCCAGCATTTT. Its protein is CASSKRASNQPQHF. J is TRBJ1-5 and V is TRBV21-1. TRBV21-1 is a listed pseudogene. This CDR3 comprises 14 residues.

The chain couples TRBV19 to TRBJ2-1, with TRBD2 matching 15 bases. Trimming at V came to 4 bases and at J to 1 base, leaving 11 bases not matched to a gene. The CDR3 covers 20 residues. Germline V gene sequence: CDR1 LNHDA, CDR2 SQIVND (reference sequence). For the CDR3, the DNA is TGTGCCAGTAGTACTTCCGGACTAGCGGGGGGGAGTATTTCCTACAATGAGCAGTTCTTC. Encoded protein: CASSTSGLAGGSISYNEQFF.

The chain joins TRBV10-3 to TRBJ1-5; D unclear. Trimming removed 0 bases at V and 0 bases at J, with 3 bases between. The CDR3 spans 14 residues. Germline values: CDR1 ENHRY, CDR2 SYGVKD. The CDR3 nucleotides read TGTGCCATCAGTGAGTCCCTTAGCAATCAGCCCCAGCATTTT. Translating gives CAISESLSNQPQHF.

CDR3 protein: CASSLGTGTQPQHF. CDR3 bases: TGTGCCAGCAGTTTAGGTACAGGGACTCAGCCCCAGCATTTT. J is TRBJ1-5 and V is TRBV27, with a tentative D call TRBD1 (6 bases). The CDR3 has 14 residues. Germline CDR1 MNHEY, CDR2 SMNVEV (reference sequence). With 2 bases removed from V and 6 bases from J, the gap between germline ends came to 11 bases.